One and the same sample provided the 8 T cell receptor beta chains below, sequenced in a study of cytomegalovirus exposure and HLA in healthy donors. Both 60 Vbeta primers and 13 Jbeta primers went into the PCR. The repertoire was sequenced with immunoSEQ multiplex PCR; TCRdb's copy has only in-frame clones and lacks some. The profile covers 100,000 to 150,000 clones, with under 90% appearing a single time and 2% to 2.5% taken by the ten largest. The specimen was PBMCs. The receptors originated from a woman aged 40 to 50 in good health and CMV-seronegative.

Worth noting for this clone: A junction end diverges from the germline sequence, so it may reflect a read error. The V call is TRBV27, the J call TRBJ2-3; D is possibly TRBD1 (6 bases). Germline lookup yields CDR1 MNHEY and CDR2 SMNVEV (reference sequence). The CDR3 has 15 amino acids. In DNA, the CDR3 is TGTGCAAGCAACAATCGAAATCGGGACATTAATACGCAGTATTTT. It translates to CASNNRNRDINTQYF.

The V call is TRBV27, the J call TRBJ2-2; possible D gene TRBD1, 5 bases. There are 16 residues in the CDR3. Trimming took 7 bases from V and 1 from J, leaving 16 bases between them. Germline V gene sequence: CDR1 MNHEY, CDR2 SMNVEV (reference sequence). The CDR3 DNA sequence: TGTGCCAGCACCTGTAGCAGGGCCCAGAACACCGGGGAGCTGTTTTTT. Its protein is CASTCSRAQNTGELFF.

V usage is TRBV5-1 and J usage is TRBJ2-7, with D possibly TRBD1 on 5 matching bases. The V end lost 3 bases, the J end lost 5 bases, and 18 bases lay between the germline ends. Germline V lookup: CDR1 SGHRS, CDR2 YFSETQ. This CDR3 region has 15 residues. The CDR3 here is CASSSASKGLNEQYF. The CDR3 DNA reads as TGCGCCAGCAGCTCCGCGAGTAAGGGGTTGAACGAGCAGTACTTC.

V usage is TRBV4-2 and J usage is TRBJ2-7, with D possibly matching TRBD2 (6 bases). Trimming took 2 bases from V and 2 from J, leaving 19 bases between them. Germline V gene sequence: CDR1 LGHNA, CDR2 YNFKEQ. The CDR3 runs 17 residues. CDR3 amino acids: CASSQSPGGGVTYEQYF. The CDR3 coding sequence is TGTGCCAGCAGCCAATCCCCGGGCGGCGGGGTGACCTACGAGCAGTACTTC.

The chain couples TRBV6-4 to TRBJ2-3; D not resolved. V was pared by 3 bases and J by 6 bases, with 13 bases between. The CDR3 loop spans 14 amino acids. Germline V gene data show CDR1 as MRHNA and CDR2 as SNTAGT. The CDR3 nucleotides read TGTGCCAGCAGTGAGGGCCCTACAACTGATACGCAGTATTTT. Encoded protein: CASSEGPTTDTQYF.

CDR3 in DNA: TGTGCCAGCAGCTTATCCCCGGCCGGGGAGCAGTACTTC. This codes for CASSLSPAGEQYF. The chain couples TRBV7-9 to TRBJ2-7; D is ambiguous. Germline CDR1 SEHNR, CDR2 FQNEAQ (reference sequence). The V end lost 2 bases, the J end lost 7 bases, and 12 bases lay between the germline ends. The CDR3 runs 13 residues.

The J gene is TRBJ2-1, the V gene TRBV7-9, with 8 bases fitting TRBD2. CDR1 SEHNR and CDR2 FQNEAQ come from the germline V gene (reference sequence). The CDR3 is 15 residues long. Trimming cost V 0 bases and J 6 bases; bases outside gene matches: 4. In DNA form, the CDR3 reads TGTGCCAGCAGCTTAGCCGGGGCGGGGGGCAATGAGCAGTTCTTC. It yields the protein CASSLAGAGGNEQFF.

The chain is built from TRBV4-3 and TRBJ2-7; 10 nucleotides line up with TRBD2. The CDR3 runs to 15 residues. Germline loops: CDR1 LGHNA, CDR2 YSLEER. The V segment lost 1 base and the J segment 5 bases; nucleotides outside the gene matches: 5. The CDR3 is CASSQVKGLANEQYF. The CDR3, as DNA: TGCGCCAGCAGCCAAGTCAAGGGACTAGCGAACGAGCAGTACTTC.